These 3 T cell receptor beta chains were all obtained from the same sample, sequenced in a study of PD-L1 blockade in urothelial cancer. Profiling relied on immunoSEQ multiplex PCR, and the TCRdb table lists in-frame clones only, not all of them. This sample has over 70,000 clones, with 83% found just once. As for time point: peripheral blood 6 weeks after treatment start. The material sequenced was PBMCs, taken around atezolizumab (anti-PD-L1) treatment. These receptor sequences come from an older man with urothelial cancer.

A single count supports this clone. This chain joins TRBV5-6 and TRBJ2-7; weak D call: TRBD2 (6 bases). V dropped 4 bases and J dropped 4 bases, with 15 bases sitting between them. This CDR3 contains 14 residues. Germline-derived CDR1 and CDR2 are SGHDT and YYEEEE. The DNA of the CDR3 is TGTGCCAGCAGCCGACTTGGGACTTATTACGAGCAGTACTTC. This gives the protein CASSRLGTYYEQYF.

The chain carries TRBV28 and TRBJ1-2; 9 bases are a match to TRBD1. The CDR3 spans 14 residues. V lost 3 bases, J lost 4 bases, and 3 bases stayed unmatched. Germline CDR1 MDHEN, CDR2 SYDVKM. Here the CDR3 reads CASSLLTGGYGYTF. As DNA, the CDR3 is TGTGCCAGCAGTTTGTTGACAGGGGGCTATGGCTACACCTTC.

V gene TRBV11-2 combines with J gene TRBJ1-4; D not resolved. The V end was cut by 0 bases, the J end by 5 bases, with 7 bases between. Germline CDR1 and CDR2: SGHAT and FQNNGV. The CDR3 consists of 14 residues. The CDR3 loop is CASSLDRVNEKLFF. CDR3 DNA: TGTGCCAGCAGCTTAGATCGGGTAAATGAAAAACTGTTTTTT.